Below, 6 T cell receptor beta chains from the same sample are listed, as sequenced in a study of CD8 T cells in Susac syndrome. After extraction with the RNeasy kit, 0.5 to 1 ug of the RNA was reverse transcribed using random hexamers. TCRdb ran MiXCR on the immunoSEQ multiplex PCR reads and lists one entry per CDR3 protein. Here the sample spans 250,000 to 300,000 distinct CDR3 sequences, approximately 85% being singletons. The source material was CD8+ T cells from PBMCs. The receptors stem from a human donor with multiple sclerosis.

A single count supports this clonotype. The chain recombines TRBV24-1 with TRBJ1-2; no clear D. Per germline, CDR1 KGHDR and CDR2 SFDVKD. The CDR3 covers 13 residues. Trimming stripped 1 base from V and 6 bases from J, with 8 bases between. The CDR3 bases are TGTGCCACCAGTGATTTCGGGCAGGATGGCTACACCTTC. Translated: CATSDFGQDGYTF.

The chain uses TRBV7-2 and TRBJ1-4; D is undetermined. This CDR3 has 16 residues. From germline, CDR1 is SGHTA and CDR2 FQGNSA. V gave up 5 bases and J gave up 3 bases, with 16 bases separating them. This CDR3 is CASSTKLRRPNEKLFF. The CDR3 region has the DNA TGTGCCAGCAGCACAAAACTTCGGCGGCCTAATGAAAAACTGTTTTTT.

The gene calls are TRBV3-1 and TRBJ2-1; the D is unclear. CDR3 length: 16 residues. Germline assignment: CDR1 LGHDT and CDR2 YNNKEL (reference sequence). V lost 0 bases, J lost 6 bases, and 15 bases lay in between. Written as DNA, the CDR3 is TGTGCCAGCAGCCAAGATTTAGAACTTCCGGGCAATGAGCAGTTCTTC. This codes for CASSQDLELPGNEQFF.

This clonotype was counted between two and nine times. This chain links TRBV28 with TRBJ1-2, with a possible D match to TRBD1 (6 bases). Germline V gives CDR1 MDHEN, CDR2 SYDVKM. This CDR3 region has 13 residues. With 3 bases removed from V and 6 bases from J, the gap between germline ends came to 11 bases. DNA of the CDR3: TGTGCCAGCAGTTTCACGGGGGCAGATGGCTACACCTTC. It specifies CASSFTGADGYTF.

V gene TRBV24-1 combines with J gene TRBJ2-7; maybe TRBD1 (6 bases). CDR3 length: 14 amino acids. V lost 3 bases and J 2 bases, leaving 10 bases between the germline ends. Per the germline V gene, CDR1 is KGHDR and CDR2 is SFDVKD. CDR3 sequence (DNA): TGTGCCACCAGTGATACCCAGGGGCCCTACGAGCAGTACTTC. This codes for CATSDTQGPYEQYF.

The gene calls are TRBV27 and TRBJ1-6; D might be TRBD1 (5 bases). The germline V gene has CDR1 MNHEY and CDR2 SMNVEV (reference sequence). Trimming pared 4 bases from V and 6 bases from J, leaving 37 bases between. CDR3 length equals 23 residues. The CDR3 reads CASSWGFRRSGRAKDTINSPLHF. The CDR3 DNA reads TGTGCCAGCAGTTGGGGGTTTCGAAGATCGGGACGTGCTAAAGACACGATTAATTCACCCCTCCACTTT.